The rows below give T cell receptor beta chains drawn from one sample of a study of monozygotic twins with inflammatory bowel disease. Each CDR3 protein gets one entry in TCRdb, which reprocessed the 5' RACE reads and gives no DNA. The sample holds approximately 420,000 distinct CDR3 sequences. The specimen sequenced was blood. These receptors all stem from a human donor with ulcerative colitis or Crohn's disease, or a healthy co-twin of an affected twin (not recorded which). Both conserved end residues are part of each CDR3.

J	V	CDR3
TRBJ2-2	TRBV29-1	CSVGGVAGATGELFF
TRBJ2-1	TRBV18	CASSPPRRGLTYNEQFF
TRBJ2-3	TRBV28	CASSLRTGHTDTQYF
TRBJ1-4	TRBV7-9	CTSSSTEDLSDEKLFF
TRBJ2-7	TRBV5-1	CASSPGTSGRVEQYF
TRBJ2-5	TRBV7-9	CASIRAGAQETQYF
TRBJ1-5	TRBV6-2/TRBV6-3	CASSPGTGTNQPQHF
TRBJ1-2	TRBV18	CASSPQGPYGYTF
TRBJ2-7	TRBV20-1	CSALGGAYEQYF
TRBJ2-2	TRBV7-3	CASSLGLQGGELFF
TRBJ2-3	TRBV6-1	CASSLAGGDSDTQYF
TRBJ2-7	TRBV6-5	CASSWTGGTDEQYF
TRBJ1-5	TRBV30	CAWSNGVDQPQHF
TRBJ1-1	TRBV30	CAWSIKWNTEAFF
TRBJ2-7	TRBV12-3/TRBV12-4	CASSSRDRRYEQYF
TRBJ1-1	TRBV5-1	CASSLDLNTEAFF
TRBJ2-7	TRBV20-1	CSAQGLAVQYEQYF
TRBJ1-6	TRBV20-1	CSARADGRSTLSLHF
TRBJ1-1	TRBV7-6	CASSLTRGNTEAFF
TRBJ2-1	TRBV5-4	CASSLEGLHSYNEQFF
TRBJ1-3	TRBV7-2	CASSFDLPGNTIYF
TRBJ2-2	TRBV10-2	CASSPAMGTGELFF
TRBJ1-2	TRBV30	CAWSEAGSGYTF
TRBJ1-5	TRBV12-3/TRBV12-4	CASSLKENQPQHF
TRBJ2-3	TRBV10-3	CAISPTGRDTQYF
TRBJ1-2	TRBV29-1	CSVDEGRGYGYTF
TRBJ2-1	TRBV29-1	CSVEGLGGDEQFF
TRBJ2-7	TRBV28	CASSPSPGTYEQYF
TRBJ1-1	TRBV7-9	CASSALLAGENTEAFF
TRBJ2-5	TRBV3-1	CASSQIPGGQETQYF
TRBJ2-7	TRBV4-3	CASSQEWDGRGVYEQYF
TRBJ2-1	TRBV10-3	CAISSLAGGSYNEQFF
TRBJ1-3	TRBV4-3	CASSQSAPRTGDSGNTIYF
TRBJ2-1	TRBV7-6	CASSLEPSGRRWEQFF
TRBJ2-3	TRBV3-1	CASSPLLSAGTQYF
TRBJ2-1	TRBV5-1	CASSLLGPQNEQFF
TRBJ1-4	TRBV2	CASIVGGAREKLFF
TRBJ1-2	TRBV3-1	CASRRSGSYTF
TRBJ1-4	TRBV29-1	CSASPGLFNEKLFF
TRBJ1-1	TRBV5-1	CASSLSLTSEAFF
TRBJ2-7	TRBV20-1	CSARPGGEQYF
TRBJ2-1	TRBV7-9	CASSNGLGRDEQFF
TRBJ1-5	TRBV7-9	CASSGSSNQPQHF
TRBJ1-2	TRBV10-3	CAISAPGSGYTF
TRBJ2-2	TRBV5-4	CASSLIGAGTGELFF
TRBJ1-5	TRBV19	CASWGEGNQPQHF